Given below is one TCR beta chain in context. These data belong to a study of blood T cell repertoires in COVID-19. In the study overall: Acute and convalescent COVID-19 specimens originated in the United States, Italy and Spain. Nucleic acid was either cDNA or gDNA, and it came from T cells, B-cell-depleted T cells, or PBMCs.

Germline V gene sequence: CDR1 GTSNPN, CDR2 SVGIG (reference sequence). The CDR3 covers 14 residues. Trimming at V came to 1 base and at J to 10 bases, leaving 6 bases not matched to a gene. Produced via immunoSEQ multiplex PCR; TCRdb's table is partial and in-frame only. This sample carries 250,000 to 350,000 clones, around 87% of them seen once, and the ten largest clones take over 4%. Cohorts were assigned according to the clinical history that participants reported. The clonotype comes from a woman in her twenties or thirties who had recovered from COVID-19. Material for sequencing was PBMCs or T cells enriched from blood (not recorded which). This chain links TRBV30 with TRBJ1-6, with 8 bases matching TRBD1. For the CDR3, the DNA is TGTGCCTGGAGTGCAGGACAGGGCGACTCACCCCTCCACTTT. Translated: CAWSAGQGDSPLHF.